This entry is about one T cell receptor beta chain. What it binds is not known. These data come from a study of response to subunit inactivated influenza vaccine. Each CDR3 protein gets one entry after TCRdb re-called the RT-PCR reads with MiXCR. The top ten hold roughly 7.2% of the sample, which has 590,000 or so distinct CDR3 sequences, around 13% seen once. V was shortened by 2 bases and J by 0 bases, with 8 bases between the two germline ends. In germline, CDR1 is SEHNR, CDR2 FQNEAQ (reference sequence). CDR3 size: 15 residues. General study results and limits: That few new T cells are recruited by each seasonal influenza vaccination was the authors' suggestion.

The chain has TRBV7-9 and TRBJ1-3; D ambiguous. The TCR sequence derives from a man over 45 who received an inactivated influenza vaccine. The sample was PBMCs from blood, taken 14 days before vaccination. CDR3 DNA: TGTGCCAGCAGCTTATCTGGCGACTCTGGAAACACCATATATTTT. It translates to CASSLSGDSGNTIYF.